This entry features one T cell receptor (beta chain) sequence. Antigen unknown. The data derive from a study of T-cell memory formation after mild COVID-19. Whole-study results and caveats: There was a balanced CD4/CD8 profile in clones contracting day 15 to 85, and later expanders leaned CD4+. Clones which contracted sat mainly in CM and EM if CD4+, and in EMRA if CD8+.

Per germline, CDR1 SNHLY and CDR2 FYNNEI. J lost 4 bases, V lost 5 bases, and 7 bases had no gene match. The CDR3 consists of 15 residues. Constant-segment-primed 5'RACE gave TCR alpha and TCR beta cDNA libraries with sample barcodes and UMIs. MiXCR, run by TCRdb on the 5' RACE reads, gives a single entry per CDR3 protein. The sample records fewer than 700,000 distinct CDR3 sequences, about 20% being singletons. The material sequenced was PBMCs or a T cell subset sorted from them (not recorded which). This receptor was obtained from an adult woman who had mild COVID-19 (a few samples of this study predate the infection). Cell type and time point are not known. The gene calls are TRBV2 and TRBJ2-1, with 8 bases lining up with TRBD2. CDR3 residues: CASSTGVAGYNEQFF. The CDR3 nucleotides read TGTGCCAGCAGTACCGGGGTAGCGGGGTACAATGAGCAGTTCTTC.